This T cell receptor (beta chain) was retrieved from a study of CD8 T cells in Susac syndrome. An amount of RNA that ranged from roughly 0.5 to 1 ug was reverse transcribed with random hexamers. TCRdb re-called the immunoSEQ multiplex PCR reads through MiXCR, storing one row per CDR3 protein. The sample yields roughly 200,000 distinct CDR3 sequences, just under 95% seen once. Input material: CD4+ T cells from PBMCs. The sequence was obtained from a human donor with Susac syndrome.

The CDR3 DNA reads as TGTGCCAGTAGTCCCCAGACAGGGTTGTTCGAAGCTTTCTTT. Encoded protein: CASSPQTGLFEAFF. The chain combines TRBV19 with TRBJ1-1, with 7 nucleotides matching TRBD1. This CDR3 is 14 amino acids long. Germline trimming cut 5 bases from V and 8 bases from J; bases unmatched to any gene: 11. CDR1 and CDR2 from the germline V gene are LNHDA and SQIVND (reference sequence).